Below, one TCR beta chain is given with its context. Researchers prepared the TCRbeta library using unique molecular identifiers, the study reports. TCRdb independently ran MiXCR on the PCR reads; one entry per CDR3 protein. The repertoire includes about a million distinct CDR3 sequences, roughly 31% of them detected once, and 28% sits in the top ten. The germline V and J ends were trimmed by 4 bases and 6 bases, with 7 bases remaining between them. Germline CDR1 reads LNHNV; CDR2 reads YYDKDF (reference sequence). The CDR3 covers 12 residues. The data were taken from a study of T-cell reconstitution after alpha-beta-depleted transplantation in children.

Source: PBMCs, mostly from graft donor cells, taken 360 days after TCRalphabeta/CD19-depleted stem cell transplant. The V and J genes are TRBV15 and TRBJ2-4; no clear D gene. The source of this sequence is a boy younger than two who had a stem cell transplant for SCID, so the T cells may come from the graft donor. The CDR3 DNA is TGTGCCACCAGCAATTGGGGAAACATTCAGTACTTC. Protein product: CATSNWGNIQYF. The full variable domain, in which reference TRBV15 and TRBJ2-4 provide the parts outside the CDR3, is DAMVIQNPRYQVTQFGKPVTLSCSQTLNHNVMYWYQQKSSQAPKLLFHYYDKDFNNEADTPDNFQSRRPNTSFCFLDIRSPGLGDTAMYLCATSNWGNIQYFGAGTRLSVL.